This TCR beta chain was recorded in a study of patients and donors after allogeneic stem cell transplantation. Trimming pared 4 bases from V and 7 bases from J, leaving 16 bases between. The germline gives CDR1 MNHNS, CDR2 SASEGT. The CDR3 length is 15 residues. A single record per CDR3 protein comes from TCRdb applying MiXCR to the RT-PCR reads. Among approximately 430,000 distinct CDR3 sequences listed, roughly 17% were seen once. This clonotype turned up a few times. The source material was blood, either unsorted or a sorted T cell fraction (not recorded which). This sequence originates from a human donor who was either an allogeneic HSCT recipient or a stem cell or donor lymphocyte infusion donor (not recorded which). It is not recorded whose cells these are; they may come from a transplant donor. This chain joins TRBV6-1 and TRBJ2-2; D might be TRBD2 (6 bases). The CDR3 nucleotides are TGTGCCAGCAGTGGTCTAGCGCGGGGAGGCGGGGAGCTGTTTTTT. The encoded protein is CASSGLARGGGELFF.